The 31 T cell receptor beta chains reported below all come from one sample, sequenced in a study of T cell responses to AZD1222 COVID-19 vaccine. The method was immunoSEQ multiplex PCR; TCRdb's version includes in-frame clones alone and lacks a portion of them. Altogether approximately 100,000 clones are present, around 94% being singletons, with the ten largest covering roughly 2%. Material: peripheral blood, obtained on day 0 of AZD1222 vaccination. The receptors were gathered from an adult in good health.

The CDR3 sequence is CASSIFSRIPKGELFF. In DNA, the CDR3 is TGTGCCAGTAGTATATTCAGTAGGATACCAAAAGGGGAGCTGTTTTTT. The chain uses TRBV19 and TRBJ2-2; D gene ambiguous. Between the trimmed V and J ends, which lost 2 bases and 8 bases, there was a span of 18 bases. The CDR3 loop spans 16 amino acids. Germline-derived CDR1 and CDR2 are LNHDA and SQIVND (reference sequence).

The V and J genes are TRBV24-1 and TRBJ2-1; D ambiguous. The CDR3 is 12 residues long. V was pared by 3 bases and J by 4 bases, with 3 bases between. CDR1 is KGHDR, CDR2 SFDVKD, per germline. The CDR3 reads CATSDQYNEQFF. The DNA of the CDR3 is TGTGCCACCAGTGATCAGTACAATGAGCAGTTCTTC.

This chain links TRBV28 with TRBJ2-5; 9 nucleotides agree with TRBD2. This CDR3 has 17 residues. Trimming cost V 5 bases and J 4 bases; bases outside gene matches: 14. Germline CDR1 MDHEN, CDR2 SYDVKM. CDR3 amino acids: CASSLEREVPSSETQYF. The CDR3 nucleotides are TGTGCCAGCAGTCTAGAGCGGGAGGTTCCTTCATCAGAGACCCAGTACTTC.

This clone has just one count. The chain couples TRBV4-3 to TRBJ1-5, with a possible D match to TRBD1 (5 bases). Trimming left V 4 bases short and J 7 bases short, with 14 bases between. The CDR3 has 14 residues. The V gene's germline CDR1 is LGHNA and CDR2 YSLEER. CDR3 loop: CASSPGLLTQPQHF. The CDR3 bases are TGCGCCAGCAGCCCGGGACTCCTTACGCAGCCCCAGCATTTT.

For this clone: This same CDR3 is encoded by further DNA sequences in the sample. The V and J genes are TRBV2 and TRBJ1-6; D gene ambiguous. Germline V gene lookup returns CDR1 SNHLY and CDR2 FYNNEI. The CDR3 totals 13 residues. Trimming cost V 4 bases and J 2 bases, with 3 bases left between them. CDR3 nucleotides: TGTGCCAGCAGTGTGACCTATAATTCACCCCTCCACTTT. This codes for CASSVTYNSPLHF.

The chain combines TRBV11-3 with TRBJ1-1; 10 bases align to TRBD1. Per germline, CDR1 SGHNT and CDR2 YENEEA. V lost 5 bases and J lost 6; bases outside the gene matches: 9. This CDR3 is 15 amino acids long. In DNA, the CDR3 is TGTGCCAGCAGCGCAGACAGGGGGCATCCCGCTGAAGCTTTCTTT. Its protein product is CASSADRGHPAEAFF.

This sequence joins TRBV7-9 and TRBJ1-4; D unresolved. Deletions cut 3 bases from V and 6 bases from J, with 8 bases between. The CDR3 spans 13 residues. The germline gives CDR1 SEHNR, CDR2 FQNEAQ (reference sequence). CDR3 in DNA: TGTGCCAGCAGCTTTAGAGTCGATGAAAAACTGTTTTTT. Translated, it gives CASSFRVDEKLFF.

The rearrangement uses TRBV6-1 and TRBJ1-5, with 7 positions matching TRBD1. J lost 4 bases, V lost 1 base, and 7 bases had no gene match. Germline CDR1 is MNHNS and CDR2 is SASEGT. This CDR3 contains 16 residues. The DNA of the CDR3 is TGTGCCAGCAGTGAAGGCGGCAGGGGGTTAAATCAGCCCCAGCATTTT. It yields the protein CASSEGGRGLNQPQHF.

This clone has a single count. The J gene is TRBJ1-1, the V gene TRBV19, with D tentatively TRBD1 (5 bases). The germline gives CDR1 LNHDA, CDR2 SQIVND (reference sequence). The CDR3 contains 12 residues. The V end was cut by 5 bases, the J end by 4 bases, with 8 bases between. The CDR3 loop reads CASSSGLTEAFF. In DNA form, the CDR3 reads TGTGCCAGTAGTTCAGGGCTCACTGAAGCTTTCTTT.

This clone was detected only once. CDR3 sequence reads: CASGPGANYGYTF. For the CDR3, the DNA is TGTGCCTCGGGGCCGGGGGCTAACTATGGCTACACCTTC. The gene calls are TRBV7-6 and TRBJ1-2; tentative D call: TRBD1 (5 bases). This CDR3 comprises 13 residues. Trimming shortened V by 11 bases and J by 0 bases, and 13 bases separated the two germline ends. CDR1 and CDR2 from the germline V gene are SGHVS and FNYEAQ.

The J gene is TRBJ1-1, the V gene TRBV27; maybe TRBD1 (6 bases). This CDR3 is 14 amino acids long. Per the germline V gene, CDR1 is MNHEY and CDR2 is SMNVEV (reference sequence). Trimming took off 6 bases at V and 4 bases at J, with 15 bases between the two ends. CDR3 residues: CASRTTGTGTEAFF. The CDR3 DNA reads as TGTGCCAGCAGAACTACAGGGACCGGCACTGAAGCTTTCTTT.

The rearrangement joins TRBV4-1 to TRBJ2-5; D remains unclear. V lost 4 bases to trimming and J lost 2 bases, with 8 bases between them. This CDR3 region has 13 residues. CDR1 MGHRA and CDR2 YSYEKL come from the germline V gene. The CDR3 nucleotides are TGCGCCAGCAGCCTCTGGCTTCAAGAGACCCAGTACTTC. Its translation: CASSLWLQETQYF.

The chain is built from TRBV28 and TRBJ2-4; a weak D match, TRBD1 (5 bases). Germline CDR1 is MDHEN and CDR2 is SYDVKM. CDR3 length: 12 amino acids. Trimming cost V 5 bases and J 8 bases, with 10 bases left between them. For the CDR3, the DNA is TGTGCCAGCAGTGTGGACACAGACATTCAGTACTTC. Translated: CASSVDTDIQYF.

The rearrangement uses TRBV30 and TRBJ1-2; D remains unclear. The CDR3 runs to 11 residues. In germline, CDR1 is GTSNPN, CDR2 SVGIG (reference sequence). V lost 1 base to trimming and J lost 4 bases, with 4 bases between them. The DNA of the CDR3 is TGTGCCTGGAGTGGGAGCTATGGCTACACCTTC. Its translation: CAWSGSYGYTF.

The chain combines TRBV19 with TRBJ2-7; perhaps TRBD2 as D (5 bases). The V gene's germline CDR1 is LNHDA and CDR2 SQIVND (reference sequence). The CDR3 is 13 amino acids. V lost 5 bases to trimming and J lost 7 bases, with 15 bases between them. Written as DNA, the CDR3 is TGTGCCAGTAGTTGGGGATCCGGCGGGGAGCAGTACTTC. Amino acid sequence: CASSWGSGGEQYF.

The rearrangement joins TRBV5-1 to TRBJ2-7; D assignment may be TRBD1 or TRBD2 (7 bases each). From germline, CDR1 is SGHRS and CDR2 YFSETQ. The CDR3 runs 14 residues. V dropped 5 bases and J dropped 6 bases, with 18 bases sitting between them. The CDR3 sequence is CASSGGDRSLEQYF. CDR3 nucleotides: TGCGCCAGCAGTGGGGGGGACAGATCTCTCGAGCAGTACTTC.

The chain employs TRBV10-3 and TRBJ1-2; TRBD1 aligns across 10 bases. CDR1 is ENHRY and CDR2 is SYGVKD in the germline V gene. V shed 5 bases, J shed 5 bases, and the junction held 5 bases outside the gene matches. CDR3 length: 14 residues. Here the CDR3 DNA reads TGTGCCATCAGTCCTGGACAGGGGGAATATGGCTACACCTTC. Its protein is CAISPGQGEYGYTF.

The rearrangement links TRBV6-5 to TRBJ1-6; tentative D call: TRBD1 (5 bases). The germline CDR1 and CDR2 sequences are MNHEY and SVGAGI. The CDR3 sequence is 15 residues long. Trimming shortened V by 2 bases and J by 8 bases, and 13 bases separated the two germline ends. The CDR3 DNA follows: TGTGCCAGCAGTTACGAGGGACGGAACTATTCACCCCTCCACTTT. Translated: CASSYEGRNYSPLHF.

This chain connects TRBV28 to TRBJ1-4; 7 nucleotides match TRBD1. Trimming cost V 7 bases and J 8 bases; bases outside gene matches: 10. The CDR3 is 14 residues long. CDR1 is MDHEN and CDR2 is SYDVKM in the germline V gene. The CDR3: CASTNQGVGEKLFF. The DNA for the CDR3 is TGTGCCAGCACCAACCAGGGGGTTGGAGAAAAACTGTTTTTT.

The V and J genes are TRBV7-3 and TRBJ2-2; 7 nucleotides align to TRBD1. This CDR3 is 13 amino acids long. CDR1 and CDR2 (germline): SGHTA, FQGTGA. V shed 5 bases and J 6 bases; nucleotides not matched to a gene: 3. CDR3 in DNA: TGTGCCAGCAGCCAGGGGGTTCCCGGGGAGCTGTTTTTT. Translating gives CASSQGVPGELFF.

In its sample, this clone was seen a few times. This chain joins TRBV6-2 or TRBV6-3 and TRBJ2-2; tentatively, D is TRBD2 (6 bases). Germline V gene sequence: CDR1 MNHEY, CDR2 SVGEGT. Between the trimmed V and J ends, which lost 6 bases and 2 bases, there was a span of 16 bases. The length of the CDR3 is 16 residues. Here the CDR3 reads CASSRSGQLNTGELFF. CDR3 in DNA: TGTGCCAGCAGCCGCAGCGGGCAGCTAAACACCGGGGAGCTGTTTTTT.

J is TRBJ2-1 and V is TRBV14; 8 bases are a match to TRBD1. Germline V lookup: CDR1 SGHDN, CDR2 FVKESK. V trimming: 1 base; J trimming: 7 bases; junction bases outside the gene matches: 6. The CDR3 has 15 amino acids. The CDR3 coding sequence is TGTGCCAGCAGCCAAGTTGGACAGGGTGGTAATGAGCAGTTCTTC. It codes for CASSQVGQGGNEQFF.

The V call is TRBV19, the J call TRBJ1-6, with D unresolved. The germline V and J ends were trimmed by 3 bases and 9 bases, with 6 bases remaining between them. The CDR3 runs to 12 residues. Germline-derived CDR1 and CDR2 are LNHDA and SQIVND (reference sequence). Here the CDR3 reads CASSMNSSPLHF. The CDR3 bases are TGTGCCAGTAGTATGAATAGTTCACCCCTCCACTTT.

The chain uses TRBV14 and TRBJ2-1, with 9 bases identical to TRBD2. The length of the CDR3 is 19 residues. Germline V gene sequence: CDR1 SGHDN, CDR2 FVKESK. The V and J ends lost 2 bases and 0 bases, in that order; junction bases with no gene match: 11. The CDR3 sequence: CASSQRLTSGTYSYNEQFF. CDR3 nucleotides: TGTGCCAGCAGCCAACGGTTGACTAGCGGAACATACTCCTACAATGAGCAGTTCTTC.

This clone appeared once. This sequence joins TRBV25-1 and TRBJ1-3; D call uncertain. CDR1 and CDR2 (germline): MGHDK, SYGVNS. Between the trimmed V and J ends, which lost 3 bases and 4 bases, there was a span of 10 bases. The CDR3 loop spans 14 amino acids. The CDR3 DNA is TGTGCCAGCAGTGATCGCTCCACAGGAAACACCATATATTTT. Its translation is CASSDRSTGNTIYF.

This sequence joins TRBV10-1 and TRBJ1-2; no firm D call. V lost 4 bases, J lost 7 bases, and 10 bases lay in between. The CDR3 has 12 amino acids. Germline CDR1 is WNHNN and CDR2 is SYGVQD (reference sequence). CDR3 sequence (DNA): TGCGCCAGCAGTGTTGGGGATCGTGGCTACACCTTC. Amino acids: CASSVGDRGYTF.

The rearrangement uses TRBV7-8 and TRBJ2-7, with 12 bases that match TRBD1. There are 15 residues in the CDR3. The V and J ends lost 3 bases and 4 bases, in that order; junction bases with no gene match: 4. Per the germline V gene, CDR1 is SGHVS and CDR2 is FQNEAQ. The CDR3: CASSLGQGARYEQYF. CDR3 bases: TGTGCCAGCAGCTTGGGACAGGGGGCGAGGTACGAGCAGTACTTC.

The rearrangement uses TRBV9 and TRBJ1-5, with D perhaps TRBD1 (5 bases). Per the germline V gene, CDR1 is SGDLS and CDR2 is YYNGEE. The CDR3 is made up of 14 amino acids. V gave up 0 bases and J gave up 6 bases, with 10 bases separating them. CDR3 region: CASSVGQGLQPQHF. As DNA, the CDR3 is TGTGCCAGCAGCGTAGGGCAGGGCCTTCAGCCCCAGCATTTT.

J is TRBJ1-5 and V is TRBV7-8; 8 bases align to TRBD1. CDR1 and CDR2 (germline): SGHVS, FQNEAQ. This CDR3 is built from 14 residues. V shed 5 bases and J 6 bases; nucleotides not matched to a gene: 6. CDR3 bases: TGTGCCAGCAGCCCGGACAGGGTGAGTCAGCCCCAGCATTTT. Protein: CASSPDRVSQPQHF.

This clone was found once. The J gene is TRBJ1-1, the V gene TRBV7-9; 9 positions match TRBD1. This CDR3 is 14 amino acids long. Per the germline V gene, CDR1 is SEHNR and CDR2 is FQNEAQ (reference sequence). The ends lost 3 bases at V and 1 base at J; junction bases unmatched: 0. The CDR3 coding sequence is TGTGCCAGCAGCTTGGGACAGGGGAACACTGAAGCTTTCTTT. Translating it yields CASSLGQGNTEAFF.

Written as DNA, the CDR3 is TGTGCCAGCAGCTTAGTCGGGGGTAATAGCAATCAGCCCCAGCATTTT. It yields the protein CASSLVGGNSNQPQHF. This sequence joins TRBV7-2 and TRBJ1-5, with D possibly TRBD1 on 5 matching bases. With 1 base removed from V and 0 bases from J, the gap between germline ends came to 10 bases. Germline values: CDR1 SGHTA, CDR2 FQGNSA. CDR3 size: 16 residues.